Shown below are 29 T cell receptor beta chains from a single sample sequenced in a study of blood T cell repertoires in COVID-19. Sequencing used immunoSEQ multiplex PCR; TCRdb keeps in-frame clones, though not all of them. The sample has a few hundred thousand clones; around 82% are singletons. Sample: peripheral blood. The source is a human donor with COVID-19, enrolled during active disease. The donor label of this sample is uncertain.

The rearrangement uses TRBV28 and TRBJ1-1, with TRBD1 as a possible D gene (5 bases). The CDR3 sequence is 15 residues long. Germline-derived CDR1 and CDR2 are MDHEN and SYDVKM. Between the trimmed V and J ends, which lost 2 bases and 2 bases, there was a span of 12 bases. CDR3 nucleotides: TGTGCCAGCAGTTTAAGTGGGGGGGTTAACACTGAAGCTTTCTTT. This codes for CASSLSGGVNTEAFF.

This clone appeared a few times. The chain couples TRBV30 to TRBJ1-6, with 7 bases that match TRBD1. The CDR3 is 15 amino acids. Germline assignment: CDR1 GTSNPN and CDR2 SVGIG (reference sequence). The ends lost 8 bases at V and 5 bases at J; junction bases unmatched: 12. The CDR3 coding sequence is TGTGCCCGTAGCCCCAGGGACAGAAATAATTCACCCCTCCACTTT. As protein: CARSPRDRNNSPLHF. The full variable domain, in which reference TRBV30 and TRBJ1-6 provide the parts outside the CDR3, is SQTIHQWPATLVQPVGSPLSLECTVEGTSNPNLYWYRQAAGRGLQLLFYSVGIGQISSEVPQNLSASRPQDRQFILSSKKLLLSDSGFYLCARSPRDRNNSPLHFGNGTRLTVT.

The chain couples TRBV19 to TRBJ1-1; 7 bases align to TRBD1. The germline V gene has CDR1 LNHDA and CDR2 SQIVND (reference sequence). The CDR3 length is 14 residues. The V and J ends lost 7 bases and 2 bases, in that order; junction bases with no gene match: 7. The CDR3 loop is CASTGQVLNTEAFF. The DNA for the CDR3 is TGTGCCAGTACCGGACAGGTTCTCAACACTGAAGCTTTCTTT.

The table lists this clone with a few counts. J is TRBJ2-7 and V is TRBV5-1; 10 nucleotides line up with TRBD2. V was clipped by 0 bases and J by 7 bases; unmatched bases: 7. The germline gives CDR1 SGHRS, CDR2 YFSETQ. The CDR3 consists of 15 residues. In DNA form, the CDR3 reads TGCGCCAGCAGCTTGGATCTAGCGGGAGTGGGAGAGCAGTACTTC. It codes for CASSLDLAGVGEQYF. Full variable domain (remainder filled in from reference TRBV5-1 and TRBJ2-7): KAGVTQTPRYLIKTRGQQVTLSCSPISGHRSVSWYQQTPGQGLQFLFEYFSETQRNKGNFPGRFSGRQFSNSRSEMNVSTLELGDSALYLCASSLDLAGVGEQYFGPGTRLTVT.

CDR3 sequence: CASSPTQGAGSPLHF. CDR3 in DNA: TGTGCCAGCAGTCCAACACAGGGGGCAGGCTCACCCCTCCACTTT. The chain combines TRBV6-4 with TRBJ1-6; TRBD1 aligns across 9 bases. Trimming cost V 5 bases and J 10 bases; bases outside gene matches: 9. The CDR3 spans 15 residues. Looked up from germline, CDR1 is MRHNA and CDR2 is SNTAGT.

This chain uses TRBV5-8 with TRBJ2-3, with 7 nucleotides matching TRBD2. The CDR3 has 16 amino acids. With V trimmed by 1 base and J by 0 bases, 5 bases remained unmatched. Germline assignment: CDR1 SGHTS and CDR2 YDEGEE. In nucleotides, the CDR3 is TGTGCCAGCAGCTTGTTGGGGACTAAAAGCACAGATACGCAGTATTTT. It codes for CASSLLGTKSTDTQYF. The full variable domain, with the rest looked up from reference TRBV5-8 and TRBJ2-3, is EAGVTQSPTHLIKTRGQQATLRCSPISGHTSVYWYQQALGLGLQFLLWYDEGEERNRGNFPPRFSGRQFPNYSSELNVNALELEDSALYLCASSLLGTKSTDTQYFGPGTRLTVL.

The rearrangement links TRBV9 to TRBJ1-1, with D possibly matching TRBD1 (6 bases). Trimming took 4 bases from V and 0 from J, leaving 13 bases between them. This CDR3 is built from 15 residues. CDR1 and CDR2 (germline): SGDLS, YYNGEE. The CDR3 bases are TGTGCCAGCAGCCCACGACAGGCCCTGAACACTGAAGCTTTCTTT. It is translated as CASSPRQALNTEAFF.

This sequence joins TRBV5-6 and TRBJ2-7; TRBD2 might be the D (6 bases). In germline, CDR1 is SGHDT, CDR2 YYEEEE. The V gene lost 2 bases and the J gene lost 3 bases, with 15 bases spanning the gap. CDR3 size: 15 residues. CDR3 nucleotides: TGTGCCAGCAGCTTTCTTGGTAGCGGAGGCTACGAGCAGTACTTC. Amino acids: CASSFLGSGGYEQYF.

The chain carries TRBV5-5 and TRBJ2-2; 9 positions agree with TRBD1. Germline loops: CDR1 SGHKS, CDR2 YYEKEE (reference sequence). Trimming cost V 4 bases and J 4 bases; bases outside gene matches: 5. This CDR3 has 15 amino acids. This CDR3 reads CASSRDRAGTGELFF. As DNA, the CDR3 is TGTGCCAGCAGCCGGGACAGGGCGGGCACCGGGGAGCTGTTTTTT. Based on the CDR3 plus reference TRBV5-5 and TRBJ2-2, the full variable domain is DAGVTQSPTHLIKTRGQQVTLRCSPISGHKSVSWYQQVLGQGPQFIFQYYEKEERGRGNFPDRFSARQFPNYSSELNVNALLLGDSALYLCASSRDRAGTGELFFGEGSRLTVL.

The chain is built from TRBV10-3 and TRBJ2-1; 8 nucleotides align to TRBD2. CDR1 is ENHRY, CDR2 SYGVKD, per germline. The CDR3 spans 15 residues. The V and J ends lost 3 bases and 8 bases, in that order; junction bases with no gene match: 9. The CDR3 region is CAISEGTSNADEQFF. Written as DNA, the CDR3 is TGTGCCATCAGTGAAGGGACTAGTAACGCCGATGAGCAGTTCTTC.

The chain joins TRBV30 to TRBJ2-3; no firm D call. Germline-derived CDR1 and CDR2 are GTSNPN and SVGIG (reference sequence). This CDR3 comprises 11 residues. With 3 bases removed from V and 6 bases from J, the gap between germline ends came to 7 bases. The CDR3 DNA sequence: TGTGCCTGGAGCCCCTCTGATACGCAGTATTTT. Protein: CAWSPSDTQYF.

CDR3 DNA: TGTGCCAGCAGCTTGGGAGACGATACTAGCGGGAGTGGCAAGTTCTTC. This codes for CASSLGDDTSGSGKFF. This chain connects TRBV7-2 to TRBJ2-1; 11 nucleotides match TRBD2. Per germline, CDR1 SGHTA and CDR2 FQGNSA. This CDR3 has 16 residues. Trimming at V came to 3 bases and at J to 14 bases, leaving 15 bases not matched to a gene.

By sample share, this clone is medium-sized. Here the CDR3 reads CASSDWQGTYEQYF. CDR3 in DNA: TGTGCCAGCAGTGATTGGCAGGGTACCTACGAGCAGTACTTC. V usage is TRBV25-1 and J usage is TRBJ2-7; the D gene is possibly TRBD1 (5 bases). The CDR3 is 14 residues long. The ends were cut back, 3 bases at V and 2 bases at J, with 11 bases in the middle. CDR1 is MGHDK and CDR2 is SYGVNS in the germline V gene.

This clone has only a few counts. The chain couples TRBV27 to TRBJ1-6, with 9 bases aligning to TRBD1. Germline V lookup: CDR1 MNHEY, CDR2 SMNVEV (reference sequence). Unmatched junction bases numbered 5, after V lost 6 bases and J lost 8 bases. CDR3 length: 14 amino acids. The CDR3 nucleotides are TGTGCCAGCAGCTCCGGGACAGGGTATTCACCCCTCCACTTT. It yields the protein CASSSGTGYSPLHF.

With regard to this clone: One junction end does not reproduce the germline sequence, and a read error may be involved. This chain joins TRBV6-5 and TRBJ2-7; no firm D call. This CDR3 is 12 amino acids long. The V gene's germline CDR1 is MNHEY and CDR2 SVGAGI. The CDR3 nucleotides are TGTGCCAGCTCTAAATTCTCCCACGAGCAGTACTTC. The encoded protein is CASSKFSHEQYF.

The chain couples TRBV15 to TRBJ1-1, with no clear D. Germline V lookup: CDR1 LNHNV, CDR2 YYDKDF (reference sequence). The length of the CDR3 is 13 residues. V shed 0 bases and J shed 2 bases, with 4 bases lying between them. CDR3 in amino acids: CATSRDSNTEAFF. In nucleotides, the CDR3 is TGTGCCACCAGCAGAGATTCAAACACTGAAGCTTTCTTT.

V gene TRBV3-1 (or the pseudogene TRBV3-2) combines with J gene TRBJ1-6; maybe TRBD1 (5 bases). The CDR3 is 14 residues long. V lost 4 bases, J lost 7 bases, and 11 bases lay in between. Germline V CDR1 and CDR2: LGHDT, YNNKEL (reference sequence). The chain's CDR3 is CASSLQEGNSPLHF. For the CDR3, the DNA is TGTGCCAGCAGCCTCCAGGAGGGGAATTCACCCCTCCACTTT.

V and J are TRBV7-9 and TRBJ2-3, with 8 nucleotides matching TRBD1. J gave up 2 bases and V 5 bases, and 6 bases lay outside the gene matches. The germline CDR1 and CDR2 sequences are SEHNR and FQNEAQ (reference sequence). The CDR3 totals 15 residues. The CDR3 nucleotides are TGTGCCAGCAGCCCTGGACAGGGTATCACAGATACGCAGTATTTT. Its translation: CASSPGQGITDTQYF.

This chain connects TRBV3-1 (or the pseudogene TRBV3-2) to TRBJ1-5; the D is unclear. The V gene lost 0 bases and the J gene lost 6 bases, with 9 bases spanning the gap. The CDR3 has 14 residues. In germline, CDR1 is LGHDT, CDR2 YNNKEL (reference sequence). DNA of the CDR3: TGTGCCAGCAGCCAAGATGCGGTGGGTCAGCCCCAGCATTTT. Translating it yields CASSQDAVGQPQHF.

The chain employs TRBV11-2 and TRBJ2-1; the match to TRBD2 covers 12 bases. Germline V gene lookup returns CDR1 SGHAT and CDR2 FQNNGV. Trimming at V came to 8 bases and at J to 9 bases, leaving 5 bases not matched to a gene. The CDR3 loop spans 13 amino acids. CDR3 in DNA: TGTGCCAGCGAGACTAGCGGGAGATCTGAGCAGTTCTTC. It yields the protein CASETSGRSEQFF.

Ten or more counts support this clone. This sample includes further DNA sequences coding for the same CDR3. The gene calls are TRBV3-1 (or the pseudogene TRBV3-2) and TRBJ2-7; the D gene is possibly TRBD1 (6 bases). This CDR3 contains 11 residues. Germline CDR1 and CDR2: LGHDT and YNNKEL (reference sequence). V was trimmed by 4 bases and J by 7 bases, leaving 8 bases between them. CDR3 sequence reads: CASSRGREQYF. The CDR3 bases are TGTGCCAGCAGCCGGGGGCGGGAGCAGTACTTC.

The chain is built from TRBV19 and TRBJ2-7, with no clear D. Trimming took 5 bases from V and 0 from J, leaving 14 bases between them. This CDR3 spans 15 amino acids. Looked up from germline, CDR1 is LNHDA and CDR2 is SQIVND (reference sequence). The CDR3 protein is CASSDMAGSSYEQYF. The CDR3 DNA reads TGTGCCAGTAGTGATATGGCAGGTAGCTCCTACGAGCAGTACTTC.

The chain links TRBV28 to TRBJ2-7; the D is unclear. V shed 1 base and J shed 4 bases, with 17 bases lying between them. CDR1 and CDR2 (germline): MDHEN, SYDVKM. This CDR3 is built from 16 residues. CDR3 in amino acids: CASSLSEVVVGYEQYF. CDR3 DNA sequence: TGTGCCAGCAGTTTATCAGAGGTAGTTGTAGGATACGAGCAGTACTTC.

The chain employs TRBV27 and TRBJ2-2, with D possibly TRBD1 on 6 matching bases. Germline values: CDR1 MNHEY, CDR2 SMNVEV (reference sequence). V was cut by 6 bases and J by 1 base, with 12 bases left in between. This CDR3 is 15 amino acids long. DNA of the CDR3: TGTGCCAGCAGCGTTCTAGGGGGGAACACCGGGGAGCTGTTTTTT. It encodes CASSVLGGNTGELFF.

This chain connects TRBV24-1 to TRBJ2-5; possible D gene TRBD2, 7 bases. The V gene's germline CDR1 is KGHDR and CDR2 SFDVKD. Trimming stripped 4 bases from V and 2 bases from J, with 19 bases between. This CDR3 is built from 17 residues. The CDR3, as DNA: TGTGCCACCAGTGACCGCGGACTAGGGGGGGGGCAAGAGACCCAGTACTTC. It specifies CATSDRGLGGGQETQYF.

The chain joins TRBV6-6 to TRBJ2-7, with 8 bases that match TRBD1. This CDR3 contains 15 residues. Germline loops: CDR1 MNHNY, CDR2 SVGAGI (reference sequence). J lost 5 bases, V lost 5 bases, and 11 bases had no gene match. CDR3 amino acids: CASSGTGGVLDEQYF. As DNA, the CDR3 is TGTGCCAGCAGTGGCACAGGGGGTGTACTTGACGAGCAGTACTTC.

V is TRBV19 and J is TRBJ1-6; 10 nucleotides align to TRBD1. J lost 10 bases, V lost 4 bases, and 10 bases had no gene match. Germline lookup yields CDR1 LNHDA and CDR2 SQIVND (reference sequence). This CDR3 has 16 amino acids. Here the CDR3 reads CASSRREGTGDSPLHF. The CDR3 DNA sequence: TGTGCCAGTAGTAGACGGGAAGGGACAGGGGACTCACCCCTCCACTTT.

The chain links TRBV7-9 to TRBJ2-7, with TRBD2 matching over 10 bases. Trimming removed 1 base from V and 6 bases from J; junction bases left unmatched: 9. The CDR3 contains 16 residues. Germline V lookup: CDR1 SEHNR, CDR2 FQNEAQ (reference sequence). CDR3 residues: CASSLDLAGVSSEQYF. For the CDR3, the DNA is TGTGCCAGCAGCTTAGATCTAGCGGGAGTAAGCTCCGAGCAGTACTTC.

This chain joins TRBV19 and TRBJ1-5; 7 bases line up with TRBD1. Germline-derived CDR1 and CDR2 are LNHDA and SQIVND (reference sequence). The CDR3 loop spans 14 amino acids. V gave up 6 bases and J gave up 6 bases; unmatched junction bases: 8. This chain's CDR3 is CASSLTGVGQPQHF. For the CDR3, the DNA is TGTGCCAGTAGCCTTACAGGGGTAGGTCAGCCCCAGCATTTT.